This T cell receptor beta chain was obtained from a study of early T cells in non-severe SARS-CoV-2 infection. Individual cDNA molecules were tagged with unique molecular identifiers. One entry per CDR3 protein results from TCRdb running MiXCR on the 5' RACE reads. The sample consists of about 49,000 distinct CDR3 sequences, around 6.9% of them appearing once. V shed 6 bases, J shed 3 bases, and the junction held 5 bases outside the gene matches. This CDR3 contains 14 residues. Germline-derived CDR1 and CDR2 are LNHDA and SQIVND (reference sequence). This clonotype showed up many times. Sequenced material: whole blood, taken at baseline. The rearrangement links TRBV19 to TRBJ1-5; 7 nucleotides agree with TRBD1. The origin of this receptor is an adult who was a healthcare worker with PCR-confirmed SARS-CoV-2 infection or an uninfected control (not recorded which). CDR3 in amino acids: CASRAGGYNQPQHF. In nucleotides, the CDR3 is TGTGCCAGTAGGGCAGGGGGATACAATCAGCCCCAGCATTTT.